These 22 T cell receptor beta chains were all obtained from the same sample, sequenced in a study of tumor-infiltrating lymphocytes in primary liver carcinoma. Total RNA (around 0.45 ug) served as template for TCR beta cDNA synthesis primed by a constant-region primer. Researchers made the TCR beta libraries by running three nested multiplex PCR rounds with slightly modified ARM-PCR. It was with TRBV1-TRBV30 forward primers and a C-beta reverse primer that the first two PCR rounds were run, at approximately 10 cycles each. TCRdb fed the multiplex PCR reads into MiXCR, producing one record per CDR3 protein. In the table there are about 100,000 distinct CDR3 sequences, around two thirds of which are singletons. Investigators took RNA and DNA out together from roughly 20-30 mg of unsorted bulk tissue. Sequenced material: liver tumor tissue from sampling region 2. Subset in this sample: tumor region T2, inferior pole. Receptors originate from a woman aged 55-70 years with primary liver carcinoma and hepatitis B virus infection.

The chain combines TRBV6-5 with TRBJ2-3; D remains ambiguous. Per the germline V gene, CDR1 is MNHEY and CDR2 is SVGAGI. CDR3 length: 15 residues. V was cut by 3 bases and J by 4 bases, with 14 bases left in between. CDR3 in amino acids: CASSYSIATPDTQYF. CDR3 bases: TGTGCCAGCAGTTATTCGATCGCCACCCCAGATACGCAGTATTTT.

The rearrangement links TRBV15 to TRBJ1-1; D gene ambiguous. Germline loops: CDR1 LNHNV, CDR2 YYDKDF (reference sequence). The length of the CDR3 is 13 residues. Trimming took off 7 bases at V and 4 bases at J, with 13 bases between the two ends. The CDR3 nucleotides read TGTGCCACCATCGGAGTCCTGGGCACTGAAGCTTTCTTT. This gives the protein CATIGVLGTEAFF.

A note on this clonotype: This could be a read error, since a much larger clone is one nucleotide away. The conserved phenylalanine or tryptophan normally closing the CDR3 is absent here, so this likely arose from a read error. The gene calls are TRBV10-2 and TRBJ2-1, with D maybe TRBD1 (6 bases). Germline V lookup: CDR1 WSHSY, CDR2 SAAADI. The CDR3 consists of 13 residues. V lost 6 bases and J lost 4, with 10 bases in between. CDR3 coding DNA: TGCGCCAGCAGACCCGGACAGTACAATGAGCAGTTCCTC. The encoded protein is CASRPGQYNEQFL.

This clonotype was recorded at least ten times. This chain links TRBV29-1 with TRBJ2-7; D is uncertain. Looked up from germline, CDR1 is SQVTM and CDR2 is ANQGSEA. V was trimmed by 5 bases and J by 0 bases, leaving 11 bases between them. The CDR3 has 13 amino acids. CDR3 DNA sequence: TGCAGCGTTTCTGGACGTAACTCCTACGAGCAGTACTTC. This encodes CSVSGRNSYEQYF.

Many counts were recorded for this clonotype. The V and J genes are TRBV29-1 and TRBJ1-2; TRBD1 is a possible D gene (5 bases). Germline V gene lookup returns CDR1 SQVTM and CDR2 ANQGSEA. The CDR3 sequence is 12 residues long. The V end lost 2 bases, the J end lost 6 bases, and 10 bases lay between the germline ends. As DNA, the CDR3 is TGCAGCGTTGAACGGGGGGGAGATGGCTACACCTTC. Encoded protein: CSVERGGDGYTF.

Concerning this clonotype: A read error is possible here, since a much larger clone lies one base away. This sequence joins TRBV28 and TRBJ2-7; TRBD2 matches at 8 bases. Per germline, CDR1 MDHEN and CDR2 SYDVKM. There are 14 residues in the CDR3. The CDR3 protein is CASKRLITGGPPEV. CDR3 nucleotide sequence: TGTGCCAGCAAGAGGTTAATCACGGGAGGGCCTCCGGAGGTC.

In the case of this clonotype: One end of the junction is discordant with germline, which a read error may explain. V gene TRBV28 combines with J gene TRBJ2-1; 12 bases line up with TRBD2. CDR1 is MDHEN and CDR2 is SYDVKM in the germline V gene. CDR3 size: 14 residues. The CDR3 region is CASSLAGGLYEPFF. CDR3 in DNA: TGTGCCAGCAGTCTAGCGGGAGGGCTCTATGAGCCGTTCTTC.

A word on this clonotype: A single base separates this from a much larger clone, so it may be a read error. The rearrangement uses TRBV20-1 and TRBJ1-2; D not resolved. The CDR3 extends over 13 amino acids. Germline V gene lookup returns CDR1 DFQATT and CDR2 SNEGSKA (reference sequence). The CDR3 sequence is CNAQDWRGYGYTF. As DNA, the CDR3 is TGCAATGCCCAAGACTGGCGGGGCTATGGCTACACCTTC.

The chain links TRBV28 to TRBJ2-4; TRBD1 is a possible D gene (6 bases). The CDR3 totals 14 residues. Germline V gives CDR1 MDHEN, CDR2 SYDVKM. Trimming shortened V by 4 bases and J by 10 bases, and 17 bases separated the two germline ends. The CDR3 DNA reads TGTGCCAGCAGTTGGAGGAGCCAGGGGAATATTCAGTACTTC. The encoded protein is CASSWRSQGNIQYF.

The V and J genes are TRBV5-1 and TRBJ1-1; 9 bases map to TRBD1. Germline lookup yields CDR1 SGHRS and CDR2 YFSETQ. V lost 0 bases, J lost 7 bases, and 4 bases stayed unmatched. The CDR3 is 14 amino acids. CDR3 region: CASSLGTGGGEAFF. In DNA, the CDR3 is TGCGCCAGCAGCTTGGGAACAGGGGGCGGTGAAGCTTTCTTT.

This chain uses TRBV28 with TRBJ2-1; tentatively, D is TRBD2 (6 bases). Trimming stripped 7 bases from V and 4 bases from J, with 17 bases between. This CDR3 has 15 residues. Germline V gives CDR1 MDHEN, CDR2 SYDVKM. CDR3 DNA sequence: TGTGCCAGCACCGGGCGCGGGATCGGGTACAATGAGCAGTTCTTC. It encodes CASTGRGIGYNEQFF.

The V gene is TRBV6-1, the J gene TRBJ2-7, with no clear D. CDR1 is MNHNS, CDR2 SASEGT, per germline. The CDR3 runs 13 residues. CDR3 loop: CTGCIRGSYEQYF. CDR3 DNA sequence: TGTACCGGTTGTATCAGAGGCTCCTACGAGCAGTACTTC.

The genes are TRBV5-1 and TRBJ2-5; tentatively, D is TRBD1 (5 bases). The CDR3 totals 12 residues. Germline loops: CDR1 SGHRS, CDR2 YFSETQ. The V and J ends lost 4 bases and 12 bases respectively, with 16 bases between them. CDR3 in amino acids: CASSADSALKYF. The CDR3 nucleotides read TGCGCCAGCAGCGCAGACAGCGCCCTCAAGTACTTC.

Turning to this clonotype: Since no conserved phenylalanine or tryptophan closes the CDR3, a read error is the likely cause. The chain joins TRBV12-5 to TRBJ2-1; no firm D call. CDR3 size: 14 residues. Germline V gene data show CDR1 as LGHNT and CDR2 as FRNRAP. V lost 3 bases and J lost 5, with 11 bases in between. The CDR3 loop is CASGFEVANNEQFL. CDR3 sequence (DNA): TGTGCTAGTGGTTTCGAGGTAGCTAACAATGAGCAGTTCCTC.

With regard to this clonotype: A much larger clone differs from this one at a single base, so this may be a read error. The CDR3 loop reads CANSSFSPNPYEQYF. The CDR3 region has the DNA TGTGCCAACAGTTCCTTTTCGCCGAACCCCTACGAGCAGTACTTC. V is TRBV6-5 and J is TRBJ2-7; the D is unclear. CDR3 length: 15 residues. Germline CDR1 MNHEY, CDR2 SVGAGI.

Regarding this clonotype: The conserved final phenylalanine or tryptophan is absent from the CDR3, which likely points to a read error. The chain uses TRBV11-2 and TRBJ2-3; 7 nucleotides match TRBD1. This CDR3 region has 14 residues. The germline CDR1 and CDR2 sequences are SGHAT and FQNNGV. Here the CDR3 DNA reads TGTACCAGCAGCTTAGACAGGGAGATCGATATGCAGTATTTA. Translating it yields CTSSLDREIDMQYL.

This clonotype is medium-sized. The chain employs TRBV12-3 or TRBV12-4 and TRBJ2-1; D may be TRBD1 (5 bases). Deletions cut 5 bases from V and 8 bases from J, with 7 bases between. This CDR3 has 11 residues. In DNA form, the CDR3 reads TGTGCCAGCAGTCGACAGCATGAGCAGTTCTTC. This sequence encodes CASSRQHEQFF.

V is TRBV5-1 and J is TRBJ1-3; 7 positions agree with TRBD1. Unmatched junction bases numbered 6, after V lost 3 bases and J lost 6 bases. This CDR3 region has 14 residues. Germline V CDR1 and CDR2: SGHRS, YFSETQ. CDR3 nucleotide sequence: TGCGCCAGCAGCTCGGGAGGGGGCAAAAACACCATATATTTT. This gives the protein CASSSGGGKNTIYF.

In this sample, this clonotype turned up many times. The CDR3 spells CASSYEGNYGYTF. The DNA of the CDR3 is TGTGCCAGCAGTTACGAGGGGAACTATGGCTACACCTTC. The chain is built from TRBV6-6 and TRBJ1-2, with TRBD1 as a possible D gene (5 bases). The CDR3 totals 13 residues. The V and J ends lost 2 bases and 2 bases respectively, with 6 bases between them. Germline V lookup: CDR1 MNHNY, CDR2 SVGAGI (reference sequence).

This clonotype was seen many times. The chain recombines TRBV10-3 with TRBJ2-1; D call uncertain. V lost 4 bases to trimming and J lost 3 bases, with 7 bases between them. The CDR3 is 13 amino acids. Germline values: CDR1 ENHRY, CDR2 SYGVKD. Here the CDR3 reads CAISGASYNEQFF. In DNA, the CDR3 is TGTGCCATCAGTGGGGCCAGCTACAATGAGCAGTTCTTC.

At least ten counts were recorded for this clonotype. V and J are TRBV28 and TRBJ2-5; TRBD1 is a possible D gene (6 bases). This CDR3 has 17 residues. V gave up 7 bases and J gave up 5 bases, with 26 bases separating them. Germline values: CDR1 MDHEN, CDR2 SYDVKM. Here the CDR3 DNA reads TGTGCCAGCAACTCTGGGGGCATCGTAAAAGGAGTGGAGACCCAGTACTTC. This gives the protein CASNSGGIVKGVETQYF.

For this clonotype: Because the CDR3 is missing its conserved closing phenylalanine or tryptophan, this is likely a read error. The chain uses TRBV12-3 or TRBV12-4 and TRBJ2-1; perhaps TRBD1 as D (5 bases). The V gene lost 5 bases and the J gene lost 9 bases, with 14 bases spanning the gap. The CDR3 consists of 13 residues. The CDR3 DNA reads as TGTGCCAGCAGTCTTCGTAAGGGGATTGAGCAGTTCCTT. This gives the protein CASSLRKGIEQFL.